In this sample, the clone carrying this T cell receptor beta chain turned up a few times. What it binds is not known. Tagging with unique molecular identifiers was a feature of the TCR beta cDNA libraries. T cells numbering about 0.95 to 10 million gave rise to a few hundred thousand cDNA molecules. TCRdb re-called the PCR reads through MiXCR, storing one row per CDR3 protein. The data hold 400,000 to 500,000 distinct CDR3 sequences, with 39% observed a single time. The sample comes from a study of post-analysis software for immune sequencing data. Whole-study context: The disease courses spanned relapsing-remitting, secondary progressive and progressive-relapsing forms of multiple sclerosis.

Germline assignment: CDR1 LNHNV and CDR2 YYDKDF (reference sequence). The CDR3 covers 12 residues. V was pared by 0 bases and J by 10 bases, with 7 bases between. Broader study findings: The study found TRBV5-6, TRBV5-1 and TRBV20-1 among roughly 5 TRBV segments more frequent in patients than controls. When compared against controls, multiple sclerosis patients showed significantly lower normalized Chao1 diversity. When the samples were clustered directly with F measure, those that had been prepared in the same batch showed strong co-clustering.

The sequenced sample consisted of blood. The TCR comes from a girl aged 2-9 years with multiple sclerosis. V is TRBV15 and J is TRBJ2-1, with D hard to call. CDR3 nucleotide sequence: TGTGCCACCAGCAGAGATGGGCCCGAGCAGTTCTTC. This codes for CATSRDGPEQFF.